These 2 T cell receptor beta chains came from one sample sequenced in a study of cytomegalovirus exposure and HLA in healthy donors. The PCR used 60 Vbeta and 13 Jbeta primers. Sequencing used immunoSEQ multiplex PCR; TCRdb keeps in-frame clones, though not all of them. The sample yields roughly 200,000 clones, under 85% seen once. The sample taken for sequencing was PBMCs. Receptor source: a male donor in good health and CMV-seronegative.

The chain recombines TRBV28 with TRBJ1-2; a weak D match, TRBD1 (5 bases). Germline CDR1 and CDR2: MDHEN and SYDVKM. The V end was cut by 7 bases, the J end by 5 bases, with 8 bases between. CDR3 length equals 11 residues. The CDR3 spells CASTGLYGYTF. The CDR3 DNA is TGTGCCAGCACAGGGTTATATGGCTACACCTTC.

This rearrangement joins TRBV9 to TRBJ1-2; 8 bases are a match to TRBD1. Germline assignment: CDR1 SGDLS and CDR2 YYNGEE. CDR3 length: 15 amino acids. The J segment lost 4 bases and the V segment lost 3 bases, leaving 8 bases of the junction unmatched. CDR3 sequence reads: CASSATGGSSYGYTF. As DNA, the CDR3 is TGTGCCAGCAGCGCCACAGGGGGATCCTCCTATGGCTACACCTTC.